This is a list of T cell receptor beta chains from one sample in a study of shared clonotypes between healthy human individuals. Clones were read by immunoSEQ multiplex PCR, and TCRdb kept only the in-frame ones, dropping some. The repertoire holds about 600,000 clones, with nearly 97% as singletons. Sequencing input: naive CD8+ T cells sorted from blood. Source of these receptors: a woman in her twenties or thirties in good health. CDR3s include the opening cysteine and the closing phenylalanine or tryptophan. The D gene is left open where the match is weak. Clone size is stated in some rows and not others, as once, few, many or a class when expanded.

abundance: .
v_gene: TRBV29-1
d_gene: TRBD2
j_gene: TRBJ2-7
CDR3aa: CSVEFPGTSGRWEQYF
CDR3nt: TGCAGCGTTGAATTCCCGGGGACTAGCGGGAGGTGGGAGCAGTACTTC

abundance: .
v_gene: TRBV28
d_gene: .
j_gene: TRBJ1-1
CDR3aa: CASSLLRVSEAFF
CDR3nt: TGTGCCAGCAGTTTATTAAGGGTTTCTGAAGCTTTCTTT

abundance: .
v_gene: TRBV6-5
d_gene: .
j_gene: TRBJ1-5
CDR3aa: CASSNTGNQPQHF
CDR3nt: TGTGCCAGCAGTAACACTGGAAATCAGCCCCAGCATTTT

abundance: .
v_gene: TRBV16
d_gene: TRBD1
j_gene: TRBJ1-5
CDR3aa: CASSQSQGGAQPQHF
CDR3nt: TGTGCCAGCAGCCAATCGCAGGGGGGTGCTCAGCCCCAGCATTTT

abundance: .
v_gene: TRBV7-9
d_gene: .
j_gene: TRBJ2-1
CDR3aa: CASSQTLANEQFF
CDR3nt: TGTGCCAGCAGCCAGACACTTGCGAATGAGCAGTTCTTC

abundance: .
v_gene: TRBV5-1
d_gene: TRBD1
j_gene: TRBJ2-1
CDR3aa: CASSLGQGQFF
CDR3nt: TGCGCCAGCAGCTTAGGACAGGGGCAGTTCTTC

abundance: .
v_gene: TRBV6-6
d_gene: .
j_gene: TRBJ2-2
CDR3aa: CASQDITGELFF
CDR3nt: TGTGCCAGTCAGGACATCACCGGGGAGCTGTTTTTT

abundance: .
v_gene: TRBV6-6
d_gene: TRBD1
j_gene: TRBJ1-1
CDR3aa: CASSYLRTGDGTEAFF
CDR3nt: TGTGCCAGCAGTTACTTACGGACAGGGGATGGCACTGAAGCTTTCTTT

abundance: .
v_gene: TRBV10-3
d_gene: .
j_gene: TRBJ1-2
CDR3aa: CAITLGYTF
CDR3nt: TGTGCCATCACGTTGGGCTACACCTTC

abundance: .
v_gene: TRBV11-2
d_gene: TRBD1
j_gene: TRBJ2-5
CDR3aa: CASSTGTGYGETQYF
CDR3nt: TGTGCCAGCAGCACCGGGACAGGGTATGGGGAGACCCAGTACTTC

abundance: .
v_gene: TRBV6-1
d_gene: .
j_gene: TRBJ2-7
CDR3aa: CASSEEVRVADEQYF
CDR3nt: TGTGCCAGCAGTGAAGAAGTACGGGTGGCGGACGAGCAGTACTTC

abundance: .
v_gene: TRBV7-9
d_gene: TRBD1
j_gene: TRBJ1-1
CDR3aa: CASSSGQGNTEAFF
CDR3nt: TGTGCCAGCAGCTCCGGACAGGGGAACACTGAAGCTTTCTTT

abundance: .
v_gene: TRBV7-9
d_gene: .
j_gene: TRBJ1-1
CDR3aa: CASRSLVRGSNTEAFF
CDR3nt: TGTGCCAGCAGATCACTAGTAAGGGGGTCGAACACTGAAGCTTTCTTT

abundance: .
v_gene: TRBV5-8
d_gene: .
j_gene: TRBJ2-7
CDR3aa: CASRTGMHEQYF
CDR3nt: TGTGCCAGCAGAACAGGGATGCACGAGCAGTACTTC

abundance: .
v_gene: TRBV28
d_gene: .
j_gene: TRBJ2-7
CDR3aa: CASNTGLNLAKYEQYF
CDR3nt: TGTGCCAGCAACACAGGGTTGAACCTTGCAAAATACGAGCAGTACTTC

abundance: .
v_gene: TRBV6-1
d_gene: .
j_gene: TRBJ1-2
CDR3aa: CASSEGQGPYGYTF
CDR3nt: TGTGCCAGCAGTGAGGGGCAGGGTCCCTATGGCTACACCTTC

abundance: .
v_gene: TRBV4-2
d_gene: .
j_gene: TRBJ2-1
CDR3aa: CASSQDLVGISSYNEQFF
CDR3nt: TGTGCCAGCAGCCAAGATCTTGTCGGGATCTCCTCCTACAATGAGCAGTTCTTC

abundance: .
v_gene: TRBV27
d_gene: TRBD2
j_gene: TRBJ2-7
CDR3aa: CASWGTSGSYEQYF
CDR3nt: TGTGCCAGCTGGGGGACTAGCGGTTCCTACGAGCAGTACTTC

abundance: .
v_gene: TRBV7-8
d_gene: .
j_gene: TRBJ1-4
CDR3aa: CASSLVGQLTVATNEKLFF
CDR3nt: TGTGCCAGCAGCTTAGTGGGACAACTGACGGTTGCAACTAATGAAAAACTGTTTTTT

abundance: .
v_gene: TRBV5-5
d_gene: .
j_gene: TRBJ2-7
CDR3aa: CASSVSGGRDEQYF
CDR3nt: TGTGCCAGCAGCGTTAGCGGAGGTCGGGACGAGCAGTACTTC

abundance: .
v_gene: TRBV4-1
d_gene: TRBD2
j_gene: TRBJ2-7
CDR3aa: CASSQATSSFYEQYF
CDR3nt: TGCGCCAGCAGCCAGGCGACTAGCAGTTTCTACGAGCAGTACTTC

abundance: .
v_gene: TRBV28
d_gene: TRBD2
j_gene: TRBJ2-1
CDR3aa: CASRGGWSYNEQFF
CDR3nt: TGTGCCAGCCGCGGGGGGTGGTCCTACAATGAGCAGTTCTTC

abundance: once
v_gene: TRBV5-3
d_gene: TRBD2
j_gene: TRBJ2-1
CDR3aa: CARSPERGERVEQFF
CDR3nt: TGTGCCAGAAGCCCAGAGCGGGGGGAGCGGGTGGAGCAGTTCTTC

abundance: .
v_gene: TRBV27
d_gene: .
j_gene: TRBJ1-1
CDR3aa: CASTPSMGAAYTGAFF
CDR3nt: TGTGCCAGCACCCCCAGTATGGGGGCGGCTTATACGGGTGCTTTCTTT

abundance: .
v_gene: TRBV5-5
d_gene: TRBD1
j_gene: TRBJ2-1
CDR3aa: CASSRTGGDEQFF
CDR3nt: TGTGCCAGCAGCAGGACAGGGGGCGATGAGCAGTTCTTC

abundance: once
v_gene: TRBV7-2
d_gene: TRBD2
j_gene: TRBJ2-7
CDR3aa: CASSLISGRPYEQYF
CDR3nt: TGTGCCAGCAGCTTGATTAGCGGGAGGCCGTACGAGCAGTACTTC